The entry below describes one T cell receptor beta chain. Which antigen it targets is not known. The record has no base qualities; no much larger clone is one base away. Germline trimming: 4 bases from V, 7 bases from J; junction bases outside gene matches: 6. The germline V gene encodes CDR1 SGHNT and CDR2 YYREEE (reference sequence). The CDR3 runs 14 amino acids, cysteine and phenylalanine included. The CDR3 DNA has 42 bases and is translated from base 1. These data belong to a study of blood T cell repertoires in COVID-19 (TCRdb year 2020). Study-level background: Collaborator samples came from the United States, Italy and Spain and covered acute and convalescent phases of COVID-19. Subjects who had been exposed to COVID-19, were actively infected with it, or had recovered from it provided the deeply sampled blood TCRbeta repertoires that made up the dataset. Sample metadata almost always included a de-identified subject ID, COVID-19 status, age in years and sex. The repertoires were made available in a free public database intended to serve as a resource for research on the immune response to SARS-CoV-2. The material from the prospective study consisted of cDNA or gDNA derived from T cells, B-cell-depleted T cells, or PBMCs. Where HLA class I and class II types were available, the types were taken from metadata supplied by the sample provider, not from assay-based typing. Samples came from the ongoing ImmuneRACE study (first 160 participants) plus 1,254 subjects from 6 global collaborators. Study-level results and caveats: How much clinical and demographic metadata was included differed by source and by participant, and the metadata was provided uncurated.

TCRbeta CDR3 regions were amplified from genomic DNA using the immunoSEQ Assay, a bias-controlled multiplex PCR. The authors' pipeline ran thus. Nucleated cell counts per sample were estimated from amplification of reference gene primers within the assay. Sequence reads were collapsed and filtered to measure the absolute abundance of every unique TCRbeta CDR3 rearrangement. For each sample, productive Simpson clonality was calculated as the square root of Simpson's diversity index over productive rearrangements. TCRdb took over this immuneACCESS table, retaining in-frame rearrangements with V and J assigned. Such tables are incomplete; in checked studies, under half of the missing clones stem from an unresolved V gene, and the remainder is unexplained. For V, J and clone size, that table is used; D and trimming come from the DNA. In this sample the table shows roughly 50,000 clones, 70% to 90% of which occur a single time. Of the sample, around 20% falls within the top ten clones.

The collaborating institutions used their own protocols to collect whole blood in K2EDTA tubes. Collaborator samples were shipped for TCRbeta analysis as frozen whole blood, isolated PBMCs, or DNA extracted from either sample type. Material: peripheral blood. The chain joins TRBV5-4 to TRBJ1-4, and TRBD1 matches 8 of the central bases. This TCR was recovered from a human donor in a cohort sampled during active COVID-19. This receptor has the CDR3 CASSLDRGSEKLFF. The DNA sequence is given as TGTGCCAGCAGCCTAGACAGGGGATCTGAAAAACTGTTTTTT.